The rows below give T cell receptor beta chains drawn from one sample of a study of OX40 agonist ivuxolimab in advanced cancers. Libraries were prepared by immunoSEQ multiplex PCR; TCRdb keeps only in-frame clonotypes and omits some of them. The sample yields over 65,000 clones, roughly 90% seen once. Sequencing was performed on CD4+ or CD8+ T cells sorted from blood, taken in a trial of the OX40 agonist ivuxolimab. Receptor source: an adult with an advanced solid tumor such as melanoma, head and neck, liver or kidney cancer. Both conserved end residues are part of each CDR3. The order of the fields is J gene, D gene, clone size, V gene, CDR3 DNA, CDR3 protein. D genes are given only for firm matches. Not every row has a clone size; where given, it reads once, few, many or a size class.

>TRBJ2-5|-|-|TRBV14
TGTGCCAGCAGCCAAGCTGGGGTAGAAGAGACCCAGTACTTC
CASSQAGVEETQYF
>TRBJ2-1|TRBD2|-|TRBV25-1
TGTGCCAGCAGTGCTCTTAGCGGGATGTCCTACAATGAGCAGTTCTTC
CASSALSGMSYNEQFF
>TRBJ2-7|-|-|TRBV28
TGTGCCAGCAGCCCGTCCCTATCCTCCTACGAGCAGTACTTC
CASSPSLSSYEQYF
>TRBJ2-2|-|-|TRBV19
TGTGCCAGTAGTATAGGGCCAAACACCGGGGAGCTGTTTTTT
CASSIGPNTGELFF
>TRBJ1-5|-|once|TRBV7-8
TGTGCCAGCAGCTTAGTATCAGGGAGAGGAGGGCAGCCCCAGCATTTT
CASSLVSGRGGQPQHF
>TRBJ2-2|TRBD1|-|TRBV27
TGTGCCAGCATTATAAAATGGAAACAGGGGGCGGAATCGGACGGGGAGCTGTTTTTT
CASIIKWKQGAESDGELFF
>TRBJ1-2|-|-|TRBV10-3
TGTGCCATCAGCGCCGACAGAGCACTTACCTATGGCTACACCTTC
CAISADRALTYGYTF
>TRBJ2-3|-|-|TRBV7-9
TGTGCCAGCAGCCCGGGACTTTACACAGATACGCAGTATTTT
CASSPGLYTDTQYF
>TRBJ2-7|-|-|TRBV28
TGTGCCAGCAGGTCGATCGCCTACGAGCAGTACTTC
CASRSIAYEQYF
>TRBJ2-7|TRBD1|-|TRBV7-2
TGTGCCAGCAGGACAGGGGGGGCCTACGAGCAGTACTTC
CASRTGGAYEQYF
>TRBJ2-7|-|-|TRBV11-3
TGTGCCAGCAGTTCTCGCAGGGAGCGCGACGAGCAGTACTTC
CASSSRRERDEQYF
>TRBJ2-3|TRBD1|-|TRBV5-6
TGTGCCAGCACCGGGGACAGGGGTTTCAGACAATCCTGGGATACGCAGTATTTT
CASTGDRGFRQSWDTQYF
>TRBJ1-5|-|-|TRBV30
TGTGCCTGGAGTCCCCCCCGGCGGGGGGGTCATCAGCCCCAGCATTTT
CAWSPPRRGGHQPQHF
>TRBJ2-3|-|-|TRBV6-5
TGTGCCAGCAGTTACAGAGGAAGGACAGATACGCAGTATTTT
CASSYRGRTDTQYF
>TRBJ2-3|-|-|TRBV11-3
TGTGCCAGCAGCGTTACGGGTAGCAGAGATACGCAGTATTTT
CASSVTGSRDTQYF
>TRBJ1-5|-|-|TRBV6-4
TGTGCCAGCACCGCACGGGGCAATCAGCCCCAGCATTTT
CASTARGNQPQHF
>TRBJ2-3|-|-|TRBV29-1
TGCAGCGTTGATCTACTCAGAGCCAACACAGATACGCAGTATTTT
CSVDLLRANTDTQYF
>TRBJ2-7|TRBD2|-|TRBV27
TGTGCCAGCAGCCGACTAGCGGGAGCCCTCGAGCAGTACTTC
CASSRLAGALEQYF
>TRBJ1-5|-|once|TRBV28
TGTGCCAGCAGCCTCACAGTACGAGCAATCAGCCCCCAGCATTTT
CASSLTVRAISPQHF
>TRBJ2-1|-|once|TRBV10-3
TGTGCCATCAGTGCGGTCGACCGGGGTGAGCAGTTCTTC
CAISAVDRGEQFF
>TRBJ2-2|-|-|TRBV4-3
TGCGCCAGCAGCCAAGAGGGCGGGGACACCGGGGAGCTGTTTTTT
CASSQEGGDTGELFF
>TRBJ2-7|TRBD1|-|TRBV6-5
TGTGCCAGCAGTAGGGCGAGACAGGGGGTCTACGAGCAGTACTTC
CASSRARQGVYEQYF
>TRBJ2-2|TRBD1|-|TRBV5-1
TGCGCCAGCGGAACCCACGACAGGGCCGGGGAGCTGTTTTTT
CASGTHDRAGELFF
>TRBJ2-1|TRBD2|-|TRBV18
TGTGCCAGCTCACGGATAGCGGGAGCCCCCTACAATGAGCAGTTCTTC
CASSRIAGAPYNEQFF
>TRBJ1-5|-|-|TRBV5-4
TGTGCCAGCAGCTTGGGGGGGTCGGGCCAGCCCCAGCATTTT
CASSLGGSGQPQHF
>TRBJ2-7|-|-|TRBV27
TGTGCCAGCAGTTTATGGGTGGGAGGCGGGTACGAGCAGTACTTC
CASSLWVGGGYEQYF
>TRBJ2-3|TRBD2|-|TRBV10-3
TGTGCCATCAGTGACCGACTAGCGGGGGGGGATACGCAGTATTTT
CAISDRLAGGDTQYF
>TRBJ2-1|TRBD1|once|TRBV29-1
TGCAGCGTTGAGGACAGGGGAGGCTACAATGAGCAGTTCTTC
CSVEDRGGYNEQFF
>TRBJ2-7|-|once|TRBV28
TGTGCCAGCAGTTTAGGGGCCTACGAGCAGTACTTC
CASSLGAYEQYF
>TRBJ2-1|-|once|TRBV30
TGTGCCTGGAGTAGTGGTAGCTCCTACAATGAGCAGTTCTTC
CAWSSGSSYNEQFF
>TRBJ1-5|-|-|TRBV18
TGTGCCAGCTCACCCGATTTCGGGGGCGGTCAGCCCCAGCATTTT
CASSPDFGGGQPQHF
>TRBJ2-5|TRBD1|-|TRBV18
TGTGCCAGCTCACCCTCCTTGACAGGGGGTATGGAGACCCAGTACTTC
CASSPSLTGGMETQYF
>TRBJ2-7|-|-|TRBV20-1
TGCAGTGCTAGAGCGCTTGACGAGCAGTACTTC
CSARALDEQYF
>TRBJ2-2|TRBD1|-|TRBV28
TGTGCCAGCACAGACAGGGTCGTCACCGGGGAGCTGTTTTTT
CASTDRVVTGELFF
>TRBJ1-5|-|-|TRBV19
TGTGCCAGTAGTATGCAGCGAAATCAGCCCCAGCATTTT
CASSMQRNQPQHF
>TRBJ2-7|TRBD2|-|TRBV5-4
TGTGCCAGCAGCCCGGGACTAGCGGGAGAATACGAGCAGTACTTC
CASSPGLAGEYEQYF
>TRBJ2-7|TRBD1|-|TRBV6-6
TGTGCCAGCAGTTACACGGGACAGGGGACCGAGCAGTACTTC
CASSYTGQGTEQYF
>TRBJ2-7|-|-|TRBV18
TGTGCCAGCTCACCACCCGTGCCCAGCTACGAGCAGTACTTC
CASSPPVPSYEQYF
>TRBJ2-5|-|-|TRBV7-2
TGTGCCAGCAGCTTAGTTGGGGGGCGCAGGGAGACCCAGTACTTC
CASSLVGGRRETQYF
>TRBJ2-1|TRBD1|once|TRBV29-1
TGCAGCGTTGAACGACAGGGCTCCTACAATGAGCAGTTCTTC
CSVERQGSYNEQFF
>TRBJ2-7|TRBD2|-|TRBV7-2
TGTGCCAGCAGCCGACTAGCGGGGGCCTACGAGCAGTACTTC
CASSRLAGAYEQYF
>TRBJ2-7|-|-|TRBV7-3
TGTGCCAGCAGCTTAGCGGGCGGTCAGTCCTACGAGCAGTACTTC
CASSLAGGQSYEQYF
>TRBJ1-1|-|-|TRBV6-6
TGTGCCAGCAGACCGGGACGGTTCACTGAAGCTTTCTTT
CASRPGRFTEAFF
>TRBJ2-5|TRBD2|-|TRBV27
TGTGCCAGCAACCCCGGACTAGTTTCGGTGGAGACCCAGTACTTC
CASNPGLVSVETQYF
>TRBJ1-2|TRBD1|-|TRBV30
TGTGCCTGGAGCGCCGGGACAGGGAACGGCTACACCTTC
CAWSAGTGNGYTF
>TRBJ2-1|TRBD2|-|TRBV30
TGTGCCTGGACTAGCGGGAGGACGAGCTCCTACAATGAGCAGTTCTTC
CAWTSGRTSSYNEQFF
>TRBJ1-3|TRBD1|-|TRBV27
TGTGCCAGCAGTTTTCCCAGGGGGCCCTCTGGAAACACCATATATTTT
CASSFPRGPSGNTIYF
>TRBJ2-5|-|once|TRBV6-5
TGTGCCAGCAGACAACAGGGGAGGGAGACCCAGTACTTC
CASRQQGRETQYF
>TRBJ1-2|TRBD1|-|TRBV27
TGTGCCAGCAGTTTTGGATCACCGGGACAGGGATATGGCTACACCTTC
CASSFGSPGQGYGYTF
>TRBJ2-5|TRBD2|-|TRBV19
TGTGCCAGTAGACCCGCTCTAGCGGGACAAGAGACCCAGTACTTC
CASRPALAGQETQYF
>TRBJ2-1|TRBD2|-|TRBV2
TGTGCCAGCAGTGGGCTAGCGGGACTATACAATGAGCAGTTCTTC
CASSGLAGLYNEQFF
>TRBJ2-1|-|-|TRBV6-5
TGTGCCAGCAGTCCGACTAGGGTCCGGCGTAATGAGCAGTTCTTC
CASSPTRVRRNEQFF